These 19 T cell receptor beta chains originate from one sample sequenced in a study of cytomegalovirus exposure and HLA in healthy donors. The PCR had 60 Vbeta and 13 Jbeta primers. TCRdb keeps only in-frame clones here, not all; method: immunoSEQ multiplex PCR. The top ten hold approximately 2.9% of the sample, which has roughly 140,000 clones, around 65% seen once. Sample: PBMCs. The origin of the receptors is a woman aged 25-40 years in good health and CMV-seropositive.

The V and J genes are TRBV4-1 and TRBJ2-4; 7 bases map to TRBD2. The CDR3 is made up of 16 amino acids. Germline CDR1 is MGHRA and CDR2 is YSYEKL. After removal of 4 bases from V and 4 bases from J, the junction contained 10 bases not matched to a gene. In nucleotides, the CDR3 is TGCGCCAGCAGCCCAGGGACGGGGAGGGGAAAAAACATTCAGTACTTC. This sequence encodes CASSPGTGRGKNIQYF.

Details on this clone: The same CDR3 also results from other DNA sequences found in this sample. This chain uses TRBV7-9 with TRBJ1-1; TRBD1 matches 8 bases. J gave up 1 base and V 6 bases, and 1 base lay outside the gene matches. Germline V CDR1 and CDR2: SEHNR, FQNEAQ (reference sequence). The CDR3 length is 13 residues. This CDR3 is CASRGQGNTEAFF. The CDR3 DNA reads TGTGCCAGCAGAGGACAGGGGAACACTGAAGCTTTCTTT.

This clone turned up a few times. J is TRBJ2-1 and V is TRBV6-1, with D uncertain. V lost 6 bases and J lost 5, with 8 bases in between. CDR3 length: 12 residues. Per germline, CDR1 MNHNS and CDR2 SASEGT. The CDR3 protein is CASSLFNNEQFF. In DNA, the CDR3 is TGTGCCAGCAGCTTATTTAACAATGAGCAGTTCTTC.

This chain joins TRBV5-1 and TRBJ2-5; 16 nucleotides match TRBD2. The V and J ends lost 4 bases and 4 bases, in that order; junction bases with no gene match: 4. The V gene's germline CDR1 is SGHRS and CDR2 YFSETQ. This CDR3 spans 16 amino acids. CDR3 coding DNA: TGCGCCAGCAGCCCGGGACTAGCGGGAGGGCGAGAGACCCAGTACTTC. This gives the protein CASSPGLAGGRETQYF.

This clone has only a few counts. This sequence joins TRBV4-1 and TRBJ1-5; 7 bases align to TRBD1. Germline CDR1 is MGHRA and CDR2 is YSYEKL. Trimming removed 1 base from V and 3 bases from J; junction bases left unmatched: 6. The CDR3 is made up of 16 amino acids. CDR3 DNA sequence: TGCGCCAGCAGCCAAGTAGTAGGGGGCCCCAATCAGCCCCAGCATTTT. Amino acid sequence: CASSQVVGGPNQPQHF.

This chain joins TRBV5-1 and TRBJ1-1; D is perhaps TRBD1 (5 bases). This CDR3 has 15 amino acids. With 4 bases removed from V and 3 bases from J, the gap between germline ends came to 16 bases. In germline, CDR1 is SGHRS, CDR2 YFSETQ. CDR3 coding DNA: TGCGCCAGCAGCCCGAAAGACCCGGGGGACACTGAAGCTTTCTTT. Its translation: CASSPKDPGDTEAFF.

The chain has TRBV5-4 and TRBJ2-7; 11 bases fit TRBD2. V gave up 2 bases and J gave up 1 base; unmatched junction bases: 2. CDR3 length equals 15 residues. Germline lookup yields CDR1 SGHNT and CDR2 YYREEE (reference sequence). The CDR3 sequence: CASSLLAGDSYEQYF. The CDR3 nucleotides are TGTGCCAGCAGCTTACTAGCGGGGGATTCCTACGAGCAGTACTTC.

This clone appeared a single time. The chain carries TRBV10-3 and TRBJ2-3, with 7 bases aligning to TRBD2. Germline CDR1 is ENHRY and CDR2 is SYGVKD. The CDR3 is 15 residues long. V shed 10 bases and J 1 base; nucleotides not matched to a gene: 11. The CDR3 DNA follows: TGTGCCACAAAAGCCGTGGGAGGGGGCACAGATACGCAGTATTTT. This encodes CATKAVGGGTDTQYF.

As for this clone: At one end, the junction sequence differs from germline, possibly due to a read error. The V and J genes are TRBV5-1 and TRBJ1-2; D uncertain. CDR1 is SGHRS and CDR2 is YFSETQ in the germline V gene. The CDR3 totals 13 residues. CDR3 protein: CASRLGSYYGYTF. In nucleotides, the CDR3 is TGCGCCAGCAGGTTGGGGAGTTACTATGGCTACACCTTC. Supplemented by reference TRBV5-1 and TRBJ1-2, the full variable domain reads KAGVTQTPRYLIKTRGQQVTLSCSPISGHRSVSWYQQTPGQGLQFLFEYFSETQRNKGNFPGRFSGRQFSNSRSEMNVSTLELGDSALYLCASRLGSYYGYTFGSGTRLTVV.

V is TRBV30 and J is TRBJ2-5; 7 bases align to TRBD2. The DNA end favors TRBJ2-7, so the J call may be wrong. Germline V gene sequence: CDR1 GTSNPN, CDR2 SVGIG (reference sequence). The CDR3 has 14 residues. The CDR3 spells CAWSVFGGTYEQYF. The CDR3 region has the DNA TGTGCCTGGAGTGTATTCGGGGGGACCTACGAGCAGTACTTC.

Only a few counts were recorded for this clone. For the CDR3, the DNA is TGCGCCAGCAGCCTTAGCTCCTATAATTCACCCCTCCACTTT. Residues: CASSLSSYNSPLHF. The chain combines TRBV4-1 with TRBJ1-6; D unresolved. Trimming shortened V by 4 bases and J by 0 bases, and 4 bases separated the two germline ends. This CDR3 region has 14 residues. Germline CDR1 MGHRA, CDR2 YSYEKL.

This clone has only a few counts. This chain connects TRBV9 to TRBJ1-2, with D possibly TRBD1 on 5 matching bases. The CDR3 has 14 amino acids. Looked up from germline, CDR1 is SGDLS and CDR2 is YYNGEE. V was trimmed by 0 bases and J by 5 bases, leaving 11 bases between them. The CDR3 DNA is TGTGCCAGCAGCGTAGGATCAGGGTCTTATGGCTACACCTTC. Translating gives CASSVGSGSYGYTF. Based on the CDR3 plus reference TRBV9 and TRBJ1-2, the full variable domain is DSGVTQTPKHLITATGQRVTLRCSPRSGDLSVYWYQQSLDQGLQFLIQYYNGEERAKGNILERFSAQQFPDLHSELNLSSLELGDSALYFCASSVGSGSYGYTFGSGTRLTVV.

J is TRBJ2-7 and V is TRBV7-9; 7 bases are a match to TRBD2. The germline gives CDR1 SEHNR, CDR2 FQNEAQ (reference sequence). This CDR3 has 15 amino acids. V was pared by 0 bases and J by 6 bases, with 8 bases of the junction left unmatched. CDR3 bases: TGTGCCAGCAGCTTAGCTGGTTCAGGGAGGGGCGAGCAGTACTTC. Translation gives CASSLAGSGRGEQYF.

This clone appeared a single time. CDR3 amino acids: CASSLLSGGGRQFF. CDR3 coding DNA: TGTGCCAGCAGCTTATTAAGCGGGGGGGGGCGGCAGTTCTTC. The V gene is TRBV5-6, the J gene TRBJ2-1; TRBD2 agrees at 10 bases. Germline loops: CDR1 SGHDT, CDR2 YYEEEE. Trimming at V came to 2 bases and at J to 12 bases, leaving 8 bases not matched to a gene. There are 14 residues in the CDR3.

The CDR3, as DNA: TGTGCCAGCAGCTTATTCCTGGAAGTGGGGGGGTTCAACTATGGCTACACCTTC. This gives the protein CASSLFLEVGGFNYGYTF. The chain joins TRBV7-8 to TRBJ1-2, with a tentative D call TRBD1 (5 bases). The CDR3 has 18 amino acids. V dropped 2 bases and J dropped 2 bases, with 21 bases sitting between them. Per the germline V gene, CDR1 is SGHVS and CDR2 is FQNEAQ. Together with reference TRBV7-8 and TRBJ1-2, the CDR3 gives the full variable domain: GAGVSQSPRYKVAKRGQDVALRCDPISGHVSLFWYQQALGQGPEFLTYFQNEAQLDKSGLPSDRFFAERPEGSVSTLKIQRTQQEDSAVYLCASSLFLEVGGFNYGYTFGSGTRLTVV.

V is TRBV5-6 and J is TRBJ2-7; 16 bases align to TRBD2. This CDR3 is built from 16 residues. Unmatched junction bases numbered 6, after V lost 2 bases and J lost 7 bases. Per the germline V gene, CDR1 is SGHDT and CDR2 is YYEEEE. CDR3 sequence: CASSFGTSGGAWEQYF. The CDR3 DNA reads TGTGCCAGCAGCTTTGGGACTAGCGGGGGGGCCTGGGAGCAGTACTTC.

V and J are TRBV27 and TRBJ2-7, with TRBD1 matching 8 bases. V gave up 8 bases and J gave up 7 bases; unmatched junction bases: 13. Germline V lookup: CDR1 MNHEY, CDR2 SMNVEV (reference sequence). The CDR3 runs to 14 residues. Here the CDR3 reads CASGTIQGVGEQYF. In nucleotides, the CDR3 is TGTGCCAGCGGGACGATACAGGGGGTTGGTGAGCAGTACTTC.

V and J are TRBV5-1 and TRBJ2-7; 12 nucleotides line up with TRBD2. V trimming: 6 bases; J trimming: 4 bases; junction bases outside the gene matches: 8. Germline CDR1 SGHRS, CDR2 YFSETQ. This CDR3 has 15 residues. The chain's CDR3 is CASKLAGGSGYEQYF. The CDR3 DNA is TGCGCCAGCAAGCTAGCGGGAGGGTCGGGTTACGAGCAGTACTTC.

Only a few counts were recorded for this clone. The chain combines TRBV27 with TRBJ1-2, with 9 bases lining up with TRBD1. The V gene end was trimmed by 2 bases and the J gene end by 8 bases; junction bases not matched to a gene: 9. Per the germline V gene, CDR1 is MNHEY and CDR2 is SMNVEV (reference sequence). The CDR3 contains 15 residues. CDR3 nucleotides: TGTGCCAGCAGTTTACTCGGACAGGGGAGTTGGGGCTACACCTTC. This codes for CASSLLGQGSWGYTF.